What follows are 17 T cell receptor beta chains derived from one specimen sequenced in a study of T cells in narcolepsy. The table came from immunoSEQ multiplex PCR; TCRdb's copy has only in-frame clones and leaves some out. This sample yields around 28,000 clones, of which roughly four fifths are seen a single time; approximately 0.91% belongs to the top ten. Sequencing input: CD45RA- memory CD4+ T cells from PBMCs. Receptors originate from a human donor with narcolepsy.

The CDR3, as DNA: TGTGCCACTGCCGGGACAGGGGGAGATCAGCCCCAGCATTTT. This gives the protein CATAGTGGDQPQHF. The genes are TRBV6-6 and TRBJ1-5, with 11 bases fitting TRBD1. Trimming removed 10 bases from V and 5 bases from J; junction bases left unmatched: 7. Germline loops: CDR1 MNHNY, CDR2 SVGAGI (reference sequence). CDR3 size: 14 residues.

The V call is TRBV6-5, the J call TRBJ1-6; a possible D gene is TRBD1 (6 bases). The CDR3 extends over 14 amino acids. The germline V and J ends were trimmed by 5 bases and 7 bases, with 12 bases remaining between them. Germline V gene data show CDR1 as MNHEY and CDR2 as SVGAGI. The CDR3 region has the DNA TGTGCCAGCAGTGAAAGGACAGCCAATTCACCCCTCCACTTT. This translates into CASSERTANSPLHF.

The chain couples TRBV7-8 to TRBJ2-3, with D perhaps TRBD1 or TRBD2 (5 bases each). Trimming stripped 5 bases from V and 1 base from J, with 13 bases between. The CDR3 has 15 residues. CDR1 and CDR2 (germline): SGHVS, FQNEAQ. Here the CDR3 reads CASSADLGGTDTQYF. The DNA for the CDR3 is TGTGCCAGCAGCGCAGACCTGGGGGGCACAGATACGCAGTATTTT.

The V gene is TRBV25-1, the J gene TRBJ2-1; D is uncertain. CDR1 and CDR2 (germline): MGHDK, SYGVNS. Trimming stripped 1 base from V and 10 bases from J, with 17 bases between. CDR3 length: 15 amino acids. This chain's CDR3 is CASSEFGLGLMEQFF. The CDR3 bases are TGTGCCAGCAGTGAATTCGGGCTAGGTCTTATGGAGCAGTTCTTC.

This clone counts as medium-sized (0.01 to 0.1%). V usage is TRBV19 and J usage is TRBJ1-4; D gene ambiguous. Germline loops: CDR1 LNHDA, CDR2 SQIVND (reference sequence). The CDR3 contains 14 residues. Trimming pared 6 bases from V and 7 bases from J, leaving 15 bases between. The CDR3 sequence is CASSSGGGGEKLFF. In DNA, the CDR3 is TGTGCCAGTAGCTCCGGTGGAGGTGGTGAAAAACTGTTTTTT.

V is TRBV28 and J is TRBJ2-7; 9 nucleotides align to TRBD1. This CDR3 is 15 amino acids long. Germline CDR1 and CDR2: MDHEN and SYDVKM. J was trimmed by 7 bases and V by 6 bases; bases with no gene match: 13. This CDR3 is CASRPSGTGRKEQYF. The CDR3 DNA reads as TGTGCCAGCAGGCCCTCCGGGACAGGGAGGAAGGAGCAGTACTTC.

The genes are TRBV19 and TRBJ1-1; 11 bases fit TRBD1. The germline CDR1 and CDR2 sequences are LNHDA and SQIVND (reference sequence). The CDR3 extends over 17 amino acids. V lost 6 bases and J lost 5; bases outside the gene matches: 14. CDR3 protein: CASSPTRTGGVRTEAFF. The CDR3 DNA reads TGTGCCAGTAGCCCCACCCGGACAGGGGGCGTGCGTACTGAAGCTTTCTTT.

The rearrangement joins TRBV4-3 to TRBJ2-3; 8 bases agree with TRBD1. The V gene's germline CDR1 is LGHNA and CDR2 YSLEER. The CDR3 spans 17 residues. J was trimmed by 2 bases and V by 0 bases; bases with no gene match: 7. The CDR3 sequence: CASSQEWAGGNTDTQYF. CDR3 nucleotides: TGCGCCAGCAGCCAAGAGTGGGCAGGGGGCAACACAGATACGCAGTATTTT.

CDR3 amino acids: CSVVRDSRNGYTF. The CDR3 nucleotides read TGCAGCGTTGTTCGGGACTCCAGGAATGGCTACACCTTC. The chain links TRBV29-1 to TRBJ1-2; a weak D match, TRBD1 (5 bases). The CDR3 spans 13 residues. CDR1 is SQVTM and CDR2 is ANQGSEA in the germline V gene. Trimming stripped 4 bases from V and 6 bases from J, with 15 bases between.

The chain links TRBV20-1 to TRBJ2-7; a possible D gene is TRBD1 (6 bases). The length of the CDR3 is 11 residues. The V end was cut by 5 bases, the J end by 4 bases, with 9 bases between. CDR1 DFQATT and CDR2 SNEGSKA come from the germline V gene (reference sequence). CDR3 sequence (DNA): TGCAGTGCTGCAGGGGATTACGAGCAGTACTTC. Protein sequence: CSAAGDYEQYF.

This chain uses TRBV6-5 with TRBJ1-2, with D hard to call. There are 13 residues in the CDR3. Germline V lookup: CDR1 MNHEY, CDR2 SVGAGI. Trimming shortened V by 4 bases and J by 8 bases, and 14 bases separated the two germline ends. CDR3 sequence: CASSFDTLRGYTF. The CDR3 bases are TGTGCCAGCAGTTTCGACACCCTCCGGGGCTACACCTTC.

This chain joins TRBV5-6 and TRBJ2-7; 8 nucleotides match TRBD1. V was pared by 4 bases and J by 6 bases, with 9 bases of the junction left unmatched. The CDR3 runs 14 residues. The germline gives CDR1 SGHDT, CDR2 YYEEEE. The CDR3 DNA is TGTGCCAGCAGCCCTCCGACAGGGGTGCGCGAGCAGTACTTC. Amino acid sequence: CASSPPTGVREQYF.

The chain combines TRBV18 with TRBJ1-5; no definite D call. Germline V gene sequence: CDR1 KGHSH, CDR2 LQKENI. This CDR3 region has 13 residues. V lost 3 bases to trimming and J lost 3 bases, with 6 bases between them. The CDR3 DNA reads TGTGCCAGCTCACCCATGCTCAATCAGCCCCAGCATTTT. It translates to CASSPMLNQPQHF. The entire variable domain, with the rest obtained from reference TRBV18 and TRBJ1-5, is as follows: NAGVMQNPRHLVRRRGQEARLRCSPMKGHSHVYWYRQLPEEGLKFMVYLQKENIIDESGMPKERFSAEFPKEGPSILRIQQVVRGDSAAYFCASSPMLNQPQHFGDGTRLSIL.

As DNA, the CDR3 is TGTGCCAGTAGTATGACAGGGTATGGCTACACCTTC. The encoded protein is CASSMTGYGYTF. This chain joins TRBV19 and TRBJ1-2; 7 bases agree with TRBD1. The germline gives CDR1 LNHDA, CDR2 SQIVND (reference sequence). Germline trimming cut 3 bases from V and 5 bases from J; bases unmatched to any gene: 0. The CDR3 runs to 12 residues.

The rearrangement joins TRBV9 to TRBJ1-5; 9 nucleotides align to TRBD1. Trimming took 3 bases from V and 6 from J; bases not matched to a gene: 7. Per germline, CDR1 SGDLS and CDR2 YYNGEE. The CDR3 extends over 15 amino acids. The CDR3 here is CASSGTGTGIQPQHF. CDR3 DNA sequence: TGTGCCAGCAGCGGAACCGGGACAGGGATTCAGCCCCAGCATTTT.

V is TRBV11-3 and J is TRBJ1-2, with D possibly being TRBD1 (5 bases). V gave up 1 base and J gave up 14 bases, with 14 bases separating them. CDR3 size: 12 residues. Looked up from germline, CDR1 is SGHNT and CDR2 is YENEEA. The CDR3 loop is CASSLGLGRETF. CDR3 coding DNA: TGTGCCAGCAGCTTAGGATTGGGCAGGGAAACCTTC. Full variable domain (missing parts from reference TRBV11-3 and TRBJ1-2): EAGVVQSPRYKIIEKKQPVAFWCNPISGHNTLYWYLQNLGQGPELLIRYENEEAVDDSQLPKDRFSAERLKGVDSTLKIQPAELGDSAVYLCASSLGLGRETFGSGTRLTVV.

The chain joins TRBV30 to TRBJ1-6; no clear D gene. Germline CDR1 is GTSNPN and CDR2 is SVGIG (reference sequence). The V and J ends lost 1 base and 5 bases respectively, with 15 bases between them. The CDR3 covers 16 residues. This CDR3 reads CAWSDFVRVHNSPLHF. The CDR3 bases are TGTGCCTGGAGTGACTTTGTTAGGGTCCATAATTCACCCCTCCACTTT.